Given below is one T cell receptor (beta chain) in context. The antigen is undetermined. Every one of the donors gave at least one pre-ART PBMC sample and at least two post-ART PBMC samples. The V and J ends lost 4 bases and 4 bases, in that order; junction bases with no gene match: 13. Germline V gene lookup returns CDR1 SNHLY and CDR2 FYNNEI. The CDR3 sequence is 17 residues long. The data derive from a study of long-term antiretroviral therapy in people with HIV. Notes on the study in general: Relative to control repertoires, HIV repertoires exhibited narrower CDR3 length ranges. Post-ART samples showed increased diversity that remained below transplant donor control levels. Those clones which expanded before ART made up the dominant part of the repertoire at all time points.

Running of the v3.0 immunoSEQ assay took place at survey level. Method: immunoSEQ multiplex PCR; TCRdb's copy keeps in-frame clones and lacks some. The sample yields tens of thousands of clones, approximately 84% seen once. The chain employs TRBV2 and TRBJ1-1; 9 bases match TRBD1. The sequenced sample was unsorted PBMCs, obtained 0.5 years before starting antiretroviral therapy. The receptor was isolated from a man between 40 and 49 years old with HIV. The CDR3 region has the DNA TGTGCCAGCAGTGTAGTAGGGACAGGGTTTCGTGGCACTGAAGCTTTCTTT. It codes for CASSVVGTGFRGTEAFF. The whole variable domain, remainder taken from reference TRBV2 and TRBJ1-1, is EPEVTQTPSHQVTQMGQEVILRCVPISNHLYFYWYRQILGQKVEFLVSFYNNEISEKSEIFDDQFSVERPDGSNFTLKIRSTKLEDSAMYFCASSVVGTGFRGTEAFFGQGTRLTVV.